A single sample is the source of the 28 T cell receptor beta chains below, sequenced in a study of response to subunit inactivated influenza vaccine. Each CDR3 protein is one row after TCRdb ran MiXCR on the RT-PCR reads. The table shows almost 600,000 distinct CDR3 sequences, with 13% to 15% occurring only once. The sequencing used PBMCs from blood, collected 11 to 12 days after vaccination. The source of these receptors is a man in his fifties who received an inactivated influenza vaccine.

The V call is TRBV20-1, the J call TRBJ1-6; tentative D call: TRBD1 (5 bases). Per the germline V gene, CDR1 is DFQATT and CDR2 is SNEGSKA (reference sequence). CDR3 length: 14 residues. V was shortened by 6 bases and J by 5 bases, with 14 bases between the two germline ends. The CDR3 DNA sequence: TGCAGTGCCCCCGAGACAGACCATAATTCACCCCTCCACTTT. Amino acid sequence: CSAPETDHNSPLHF.

This clonotype was seen at least ten times. This sequence joins TRBV7-6 and TRBJ2-3; possibly TRBD2 for D (6 bases). V lost 1 base and J 4 bases, leaving 12 bases between the germline ends. The CDR3 covers 15 residues. Germline CDR1 reads SGHVS; CDR2 reads FNYEAQ. CDR3 DNA sequence: TGTGCCAGCAGCTTAGGACGGGGAGGCTCAGATACGCAGTATTTT. This gives the protein CASSLGRGGSDTQYF.

The chain uses TRBV23-1 and TRBJ2-4; no definite D call. TRBV23-1 has ORF status, its function being uncertain. With 6 bases removed from V and 8 bases from J, the gap between germline ends came to 20 bases. The CDR3 has 15 amino acids. The DNA for the CDR3 is TGCGCCAGCAGGGGTACCGGGCCCCGAGAAGACATTCAGTACTTC. It codes for CASRGTGPREDIQYF.

This clonotype was recorded only once. The chain links TRBV5-1 to TRBJ2-1; TRBD2 might be the D (5 bases). The germline gives CDR1 SGHRS, CDR2 YFSETQ. Trimming removed 5 bases from V and 7 bases from J, with 19 bases in between. CDR3 length equals 15 residues. CDR3 sequence (DNA): TGCGCCAGCAGTAGCATGTCTCGGGGAAGTAATGAGCAGTTCTTC. It is translated as CASSSMSRGSNEQFF. The complete variable domain, with remaining parts taken from reference TRBV5-1 and TRBJ2-1, reads KAGVTQTPRYLIKTRGQQVTLSCSPISGHRSVSWYQQTPGQGLQFLFEYFSETQRNKGNFPGRFSGRQFSNSRSEMNVSTLELGDSALYLCASSSMSRGSNEQFFGPGTRLTVL.

This clonotype was seen a handful of times. This sequence joins TRBV4-1 and TRBJ2-2; possibly TRBD1 or TRBD2 for D (5 bases each). Germline V lookup: CDR1 MGHRA, CDR2 YSYEKL. Trimming cost V 0 bases and J 7 bases, with 12 bases left between them. This CDR3 is 15 amino acids long. This CDR3 reads CASSQEGTGSGELFF. As DNA, the CDR3 is TGCGCCAGCAGCCAAGAAGGGACGGGTAGCGGGGAGCTGTTTTTT.

This clonotype has just a few counts. The V gene is TRBV6-2 or TRBV6-3, the J gene TRBJ1-5; tentative D call: TRBD1 (6 bases). CDR1 MNHEY and CDR2 SVGEGT come from the germline V gene. The CDR3 is made up of 15 amino acids. The germline V and J ends were trimmed by 6 bases and 0 bases, with 12 bases remaining between them. DNA of the CDR3: TGTGCCAGCAGACGGACAGTTAATAGCAATCAGCCCCAGCATTTT. It specifies CASRRTVNSNQPQHF.

V and J are TRBV28 and TRBJ2-2, with D perhaps TRBD1 (5 bases). Germline CDR1 reads MDHEN; CDR2 reads SYDVKM. The CDR3 length is 15 residues. Trimming shortened V by 1 base and J by 6 bases, and 12 bases separated the two germline ends. DNA of the CDR3: TGTGCCAGCAGTTTATTTGACAGATTGGCCGGGGAGCTGTTTTTT. It is translated as CASSLFDRLAGELFF.

This rearrangement joins TRBV28 to TRBJ2-7; 7 nucleotides match TRBD1. In germline, CDR1 is MDHEN, CDR2 SYDVKM. The CDR3 loop spans 14 amino acids. The ends lost 5 bases at V and 2 bases at J; junction bases unmatched: 6. The CDR3 loop reads CASSLSGQPYEQYF. The CDR3 DNA follows: TGTGCCAGCAGTCTCTCGGGACAGCCCTACGAGCAGTACTTC.

J is TRBJ2-1 and V is TRBV15; 7 nucleotides agree with TRBD2. The germline V gene has CDR1 LNHNV and CDR2 YYDKDF (reference sequence). V lost 0 bases, J lost 3 bases, and 11 bases stayed unmatched. This CDR3 contains 18 residues. CDR3 nucleotides: TGTGCCACCAGCAGAGATGTTGGACTAGTCGCCCTCTACAATGAGCAGTTCTTC. Residues: CATSRDVGLVALYNEQFF. The entire variable domain, with the rest obtained from reference TRBV15 and TRBJ2-1, is as follows: DAMVIQNPRYQVTQFGKPVTLSCSQTLNHNVMYWYQQKSSQAPKLLFHYYDKDFNNEADTPDNFQSRRPNTSFCFLDIRSPGLGDTAMYLCATSRDVGLVALYNEQFFGPGTRLTVL.

This clonotype was observed once. Being one base from a much bigger clone, this may be a read error. The chain links TRBV6-2 or TRBV6-3 to TRBJ2-2; 8 bases are a match to TRBD2. Per the germline V gene, CDR1 is MNHEY and CDR2 is SVGEGT. This CDR3 comprises 14 residues. V dropped 6 bases and J dropped 0; count of bases not matched to a gene: 0. The DNA for the CDR3 is TGTGCCAGCAGGACTAGCGCGAACACCGGGGAGCTGTTTTTT. Amino acids: CASRTSANTGELFF.

The gene calls are TRBV6-2 or TRBV6-3 and TRBJ1-1, with TRBD1 matching over 8 bases. This CDR3 spans 13 amino acids. J gave up 4 bases and V 6 bases, and 4 bases lay outside the gene matches. Per germline, CDR1 MNHEY and CDR2 SVGEGT. Written as DNA, the CDR3 is TGTGCCAGCAGCCGGACAGGGATCACTGAAGCTTTCTTT. Translated: CASSRTGITEAFF.

This clonotype was seen at least ten times. V is TRBV7-8 and J is TRBJ2-5, with a possible D match to TRBD1 (5 bases). The length of the CDR3 is 15 residues. CDR1 is SGHVS and CDR2 is FQNEAQ in the germline V gene. V lost 2 bases, J lost 2 bases, and 12 bases lay in between. The CDR3 is CASSLLQAGQETQYF. CDR3 nucleotide sequence: TGTGCCAGCAGCTTATTACAGGCAGGGCAAGAGACCCAGTACTTC.

V usage is TRBV29-1 and J usage is TRBJ1-2, with 7 bases matching TRBD1. The CDR3 totals 15 residues. The germline gives CDR1 SQVTM, CDR2 ANQGSEA. Trimming cost V 7 bases and J 0 bases; bases outside gene matches: 11. The CDR3 is CSASGTEKSNYGYTF. In DNA form, the CDR3 reads TGCAGCGCTTCCGGGACAGAAAAATCTAACTATGGCTACACCTTC.

This clonotype was recorded a few times. The chain combines TRBV18 with TRBJ2-1, with 14 positions matching TRBD2. This CDR3 has 16 residues. V lost 3 bases and J lost 5; bases outside the gene matches: 3. Germline CDR1 and CDR2: KGHSH and LQKENI. Here the CDR3 reads CASSPGLAGVNNEQFF. The CDR3 coding sequence is TGTGCCAGCTCACCGGGACTAGCGGGAGTGAACAATGAGCAGTTCTTC.

This clonotype was observed many times. This chain joins TRBV6-1 and TRBJ1-1; TRBD1 matches 10 bases. V was clipped by 5 bases and J by 3 bases; unmatched bases: 3. Germline V CDR1 and CDR2: MNHNS, SASEGT. CDR3 length equals 14 residues. DNA of the CDR3: TGTGCCAGCAGTAGACAGGGGGCGGACACTGAAGCTTTCTTT. Its protein product is CASSRQGADTEAFF.

Only one count was recorded for this clonotype. This may arise from a read error, as a much more abundant clone is one base away. V usage is TRBV20-1 and J usage is TRBJ2-1; D is unresolved. Germline V gene sequence: CDR1 DFQATT, CDR2 SNEGSKA (reference sequence). CDR3 length equals 10 residues. The CDR3 region is CRPTDNEQFF. In nucleotides, the CDR3 is TGCAGACCCACAGACAATGAGCAGTTCTTC.

This clonotype was counted between two and nine times. The chain recombines TRBV5-1 with TRBJ2-7; 7 nucleotides agree with TRBD1. The V segment lost 5 bases and the J segment 2 bases; nucleotides outside the gene matches: 7. Per germline, CDR1 SGHRS and CDR2 YFSETQ. The CDR3 totals 14 residues. The CDR3 DNA follows: TGCGCCAGCAGGATGGGGACAGAGACCTACGAGCAGTACTTC. Translation gives CASRMGTETYEQYF.

This chain connects TRBV5-6 to TRBJ2-2, with unresolved D. The CDR3 length is 18 residues. V was cut by 0 bases and J by 1 base, with 16 bases left in between. The germline V gene has CDR1 SGHDT and CDR2 YYEEEE. CDR3 residues: CASSLAFRPWGNTGELFF. In DNA, the CDR3 is TGTGCCAGCAGCTTGGCGTTTCGCCCCTGGGGGAACACCGGGGAGCTGTTTTTT.

The chain has TRBV20-1 and TRBJ1-5; D possibly corresponds to TRBD1 (5 bases). CDR3 size: 14 residues. Germline V gives CDR1 DFQATT, CDR2 SNEGSKA (reference sequence). Deletions cut 6 bases from V and 0 bases from J, with 12 bases between. CDR3 sequence reads: CSAGGHLSNQPQHF. The CDR3 region has the DNA TGCAGTGCGGGAGGACACCTTAGCAATCAGCCCCAGCATTTT.

For the CDR3, the DNA is TGTGCCAGCAGCCCGCCGGGGGCGACCAACTACGAGCAGTACTTC. Amino acids: CASSPPGATNYEQYF. The chain couples TRBV5-4 to TRBJ2-7, with D possibly called TRBD1 or TRBD2 (6 bases each). V lost 4 bases, J lost 3 bases, and 17 bases lay in between. The CDR3 is 15 residues long. Germline loops: CDR1 SGHNT, CDR2 YYREEE (reference sequence).

This clonotype was observed a few times. The chain carries TRBV11-2 and TRBJ2-7; D remains unclear. The V gene's germline CDR1 is SGHAT and CDR2 FQNNGV. This CDR3 region has 13 residues. V lost 0 bases and J 5 bases, leaving 8 bases between the germline ends. CDR3 in DNA: TGTGCCAGCAGCTTAGAGGTCCCGGACGAGCAGTACTTC. Its translation: CASSLEVPDEQYF.

This clonotype turned up a few times. The chain joins TRBV30 to TRBJ2-7; 7 bases are a match to TRBD2. Germline-derived CDR1 and CDR2 are GTSNPN and SVGIG (reference sequence). The CDR3 spans 13 residues. V lost 4 bases and J lost 5; bases outside the gene matches: 8. The CDR3 here is CAWKSGGIHEQYF. In nucleotides, the CDR3 is TGTGCCTGGAAATCGGGAGGCATCCACGAGCAGTACTTC.

The genes are TRBV7-2 and TRBJ2-7, with D uncertain. V was shortened by 1 base and J by 3 bases, with 10 bases between the two germline ends. Germline assignment: CDR1 SGHTA and CDR2 FQGNSA. CDR3 length equals 14 residues. CDR3: CASSLGDPLYEQYF. The CDR3 DNA is TGTGCCAGCAGCTTAGGAGACCCCCTCTACGAGCAGTACTTC.

This clonotype was counted ten times or more. The chain links TRBV12-3 or TRBV12-4 to TRBJ1-5; D is possibly TRBD1 (5 bases). Trimming took 5 bases from V and 5 from J, leaving 10 bases between them. The CDR3 is made up of 13 amino acids. CDR3 sequence: CASSGTVYQPQHF. In DNA, the CDR3 is TGTGCCAGCAGTGGGACGGTTTATCAGCCCCAGCATTTT.

This clonotype has only a few counts. This chain connects TRBV9 to TRBJ1-1, with D perhaps TRBD1 (6 bases). The CDR3 totals 16 residues. Germline V lookup: CDR1 SGDLS, CDR2 YYNGEE. Trimming removed 4 bases at V and 3 bases at J, with 19 bases between. The DNA for the CDR3 is TGTGCCAGCAGCAAAAGTGGGGGGGCCGGGGACACTGAAGCTTTCTTT. This encodes CASSKSGGAGDTEAFF. Using reference TRBV9 and TRBJ1-1 for the parts outside the CDR3, the full variable domain is DSGVTQTPKHLITATGQRVTLRCSPRSGDLSVYWYQQSLDQGLQFLIQYYNGEERAKGNILERFSAQQFPDLHSELNLSSLELGDSALYFCASSKSGGAGDTEAFFGQGTRLTVV.

This clonotype has more than one count but fewer than ten. The rearrangement uses TRBV5-1 and TRBJ2-3; 11 bases map to TRBD1. J was trimmed by 4 bases and V by 4 bases; bases with no gene match: 5. The CDR3 loop spans 15 amino acids. The V gene's germline CDR1 is SGHRS and CDR2 YFSETQ. The CDR3 here is CASSTRTGGPDTQYF. The CDR3 nucleotides read TGCGCCAGCAGCACCCGGACAGGGGGCCCAGATACGCAGTATTTT.

This clonotype was observed a few times. The chain carries TRBV9 and TRBJ1-4; D may be TRBD1 (5 bases). The CDR3 extends over 16 amino acids. V dropped 0 bases and J dropped 7 bases, with 16 bases sitting between them. From germline, CDR1 is SGDLS and CDR2 YYNGEE. The DNA for the CDR3 is TGTGCCAGCAGCGTAGGACCAGGGCTCTCCGGTGAAAAACTGTTTTTT. It translates to CASSVGPGLSGEKLFF.

This clonotype came up many times. This chain joins TRBV20-1 and TRBJ2-6; maybe TRBD1 (5 bases). V shed 4 bases and J shed 1 base, with 8 bases lying between them. Germline CDR1 is DFQATT and CDR2 is SNEGSKA (reference sequence). The CDR3 consists of 14 residues. CDR3 DNA: TGCAGTGCTACCCCAGGGTCTGGGGCCAACGTCCTGACTTTC. It yields the protein CSATPGSGANVLTF.